One and the same sample provided the 22 T cell receptor beta chains below, sequenced in a study of blood T cell repertoires in COVID-19. Repertoires were generated with immunoSEQ multiplex PCR, while TCRdb's copy carries only in-frame clones and drops some. The table records 20,000 to 25,000 clones, 80% to 90% of them present only once. The sequencing input was peripheral blood. Source of these receptors: a human donor with active COVID-19. The donor label of this sample is uncertain.

The rearrangement uses TRBV19 and TRBJ2-7; TRBD2 matches 10 bases. Germline V gene lookup returns CDR1 LNHDA and CDR2 SQIVND (reference sequence). The CDR3 consists of 15 residues. J lost 6 bases, V lost 5 bases, and 10 bases had no gene match. The CDR3 DNA follows: TGTGCCAGTAGTGCCATAGCGGGAGGAATGGGCGAGCAGTACTTC. Residues: CASSAIAGGMGEQYF.

CDR3 in DNA: TGTGCCAGCAGGCCGGGACAGGGGGTAAATGGGGAGCAGTACTTC. Its translation: CASRPGQGVNGEQYF. The J gene is TRBJ2-7, the V gene TRBV9; TRBD1 matches at 11 bases. This CDR3 is built from 15 residues. CDR1 is SGDLS, CDR2 YYNGEE, per germline. Unmatched junction bases numbered 11, after V lost 5 bases and J lost 7 bases.

The chain links TRBV6-5 to TRBJ2-7; D uncertain. The CDR3 spans 12 residues. V shed 8 bases and J shed 4 bases, with 12 bases lying between them. Germline CDR1 reads MNHEY; CDR2 reads SVGAGI. The CDR3: CASSSSQYEQYF. Here the CDR3 DNA reads TGTGCCAGCTCTTCCTCCCAGTACGAGCAGTACTTC.

The V and J genes are TRBV7-6 and TRBJ2-3, with 7 positions matching TRBD1. J was trimmed by 3 bases and V by 4 bases; bases with no gene match: 7. The CDR3 length is 15 residues. The germline CDR1 and CDR2 sequences are SGHVS and FNYEAQ. In nucleotides, the CDR3 is TGTGCCAGCAGCTCCCCGACAGGGAGAACAGATACGCAGTATTTT. Its protein product is CASSSPTGRTDTQYF.

J is TRBJ2-7 and V is TRBV4-3, with TRBD1 identical over 9 bases. The length of the CDR3 is 18 residues. Per germline, CDR1 LGHNA and CDR2 YSLEER. V lost 0 bases, J lost 1 base, and 10 bases stayed unmatched. The CDR3 here is CASSQEAPRGQGSYEQYF. In DNA form, the CDR3 reads TGCGCCAGCAGCCAAGAAGCCCCCCGTGGACAGGGGTCCTACGAGCAGTACTTC.

V usage is TRBV28 and J usage is TRBJ1-5, with D possibly matching TRBD1 (5 bases). The germline V gene encodes CDR1 MDHEN and CDR2 SYDVKM. This CDR3 spans 13 amino acids. Trimming removed 3 bases at V and 6 bases at J, with 9 bases between. CDR3 sequence reads: CASSFPGGQPQHF. CDR3 DNA sequence: TGTGCCAGCAGTTTTCCCGGGGGTCAGCCCCAGCATTTT.

The chain joins TRBV7-9 to TRBJ2-1; 13 positions match TRBD2. The CDR3 consists of 17 residues. Germline trimming cut 6 bases from V and 6 bases from J; bases unmatched to any gene: 11. Germline CDR1 and CDR2: SEHNR and FQNEAQ (reference sequence). CDR3 region: CASRLRAGTSGINEQFF. In DNA form, the CDR3 reads TGTGCCAGCAGATTAAGGGCCGGGACTAGCGGGATCAATGAGCAGTTCTTC.

The V gene is TRBV25-1, the J gene TRBJ2-5, with D tentatively TRBD2 (6 bases). Per germline, CDR1 MGHDK and CDR2 SYGVNS. This CDR3 has 13 amino acids. V lost 6 bases and J 2 bases, leaving 10 bases between the germline ends. The CDR3 coding sequence is TGTGCCAGCAGGAACGGGGGTCAAGAGACCCAGTACTTC. Protein sequence: CASRNGGQETQYF.

The rearrangement links TRBV19 to TRBJ1-6; D is ambiguous. The CDR3 sequence is 13 residues long. Germline V gene data show CDR1 as LNHDA and CDR2 as SQIVND (reference sequence). Trimming took 7 bases from V and 7 from J, leaving 11 bases between them. This CDR3 is CASKEAGNSPLHF. Written as DNA, the CDR3 is TGTGCCAGTAAGGAGGCGGGGAATTCACCCCTCCACTTT. The full variable domain, rest sourced from reference TRBV19 and TRBJ1-6, is DGGITQSPKYLFRKEGQNVTLSCEQNLNHDAMYWYRQDPGQGLRLIYYSQIVNDFQKGDIAEGYSVSREKKESFPLTVTSAQKNPTAFYLCASKEAGNSPLHFGNGTRLTVT.

This clone was seen once. This sequence joins TRBV5-4 and TRBJ2-5, with 8 positions matching TRBD1. V lost 4 bases and J lost 5; bases outside the gene matches: 16. The CDR3 runs 17 residues. Germline-derived CDR1 and CDR2 are SGHNT and YYREEE (reference sequence). The CDR3 sequence: CASSARQGTRDRETQYF. The CDR3 nucleotides are TGTGCCAGCAGCGCCCGACAGGGGACGCGGGATCGTGAGACCCAGTACTTC.

The V call is TRBV29-1, the J call TRBJ2-5, with a weak D call TRBD2 (6 bases). The CDR3 spans 13 residues. The V gene lost 6 bases and the J gene lost 5 bases, with 16 bases spanning the gap. The V gene's germline CDR1 is SQVTM and CDR2 ANQGSEA. The CDR3 nucleotides are TGCAGCGTGGCCTACAGGAGGGGCGAGACCCAGTACTTC. Its translation is CSVAYRRGETQYF.

CDR3 nucleotide sequence: TGTGCCAGCAGCTTAGACCGACATGGCGAGCAGTACTTC. Protein product: CASSLDRHGEQYF. This chain links TRBV11-2 with TRBJ2-7, with D unclear. Germline V CDR1 and CDR2: SGHAT, FQNNGV. The CDR3 contains 13 residues. The ends were cut back, 0 bases at V and 6 bases at J, with 9 bases in the middle.

Sample share makes this clone medium-sized (0.01 to 0.1%). The V and J genes are TRBV7-9 and TRBJ1-4; TRBD1 might be the D (5 bases). The CDR3 runs 16 residues. The V end lost 2 bases, the J end lost 5 bases, and 15 bases lay between the germline ends. Germline V gene data show CDR1 as SEHNR and CDR2 as FQNEAQ (reference sequence). The CDR3 spells CASSLPPFRENEKLFF. For the CDR3, the DNA is TGTGCCAGCAGCTTACCCCCTTTCAGGGAAAATGAAAAACTGTTTTTT.

The rearrangement uses TRBV11-2 and TRBJ2-2; 10 positions agree with TRBD2. The trim removed 1 base at V and 7 bases at J, leaving 9 bases unmatched. The CDR3 is 17 amino acids. The germline CDR1 and CDR2 sequences are SGHAT and FQNNGV. CDR3 in amino acids: CASSLARTSGIFGELFF. In DNA, the CDR3 is TGTGCCAGCAGCTTAGCTAGGACTAGCGGAATATTCGGGGAGCTGTTTTTT.

The chain couples TRBV19 to TRBJ1-2; no clear D. V was trimmed by 1 base and J by 1 base, leaving 13 bases between them. The germline gives CDR1 LNHDA, CDR2 SQIVND (reference sequence). The CDR3 is 16 amino acids. This CDR3 reads CASSIAGRLGNYGYTF. The CDR3 coding sequence is TGTGCCAGTAGTATAGCTGGCCGACTGGGTAACTATGGCTACACCTTC. The whole variable domain, remainder taken from reference TRBV19 and TRBJ1-2, is DGGITQSPKYLFRKEGQNVTLSCEQNLNHDAMYWYRQDPGQGLRLIYYSQIVNDFQKGDIAEGYSVSREKKESFPLTVTSAQKNPTAFYLCASSIAGRLGNYGYTFGSGTRLTVV.

As for this clone: A junction end diverges from the germline sequence, so it may reflect a read error. DNA for the CDR3: TGTGCCTGCAGTGAAATGGGACAGGGGGGCAATGAGCAGTTCTTC. Translated, it gives CACSEMGQGGNEQFF. The genes are TRBV2 and TRBJ2-1, with 11 bases fitting TRBD1. This CDR3 is built from 15 residues. From germline, CDR1 is SNHLY and CDR2 FYNNEI.

V is TRBV2 and J is TRBJ1-3; D is possibly TRBD1 (5 bases). Trimming left V 2 bases short and J 2 bases short, with 10 bases between. CDR1 and CDR2 (germline): SNHLY, FYNNEI. The CDR3 extends over 15 amino acids. CDR3 sequence reads: CASSEQGFPGNTIYF. In DNA, the CDR3 is TGTGCCAGCAGTGAACAGGGTTTTCCTGGAAACACCATATATTTT.

Concerning this clone itself: The CDR3 does not end in the conserved phenylalanine or tryptophan, so this is likely a read error. It is unclear where the CDR3 begins or ends on the DNA, so no DNA is shown, and the CDR3 is as TCRdb lists it. The rearrangement links TRBV6-9 to TRBJ2-6; the listed D gene, TRBD2, was not tested against the DNA. The CDR3 sequence runs 12 residues, both termini included. Per germline, CDR1 MNHGY and CDR2 SVAAGI. The CDR3 protein is CASSGLLPYDKV.

This clone has a single count. The chain uses TRBV9 and TRBJ2-2; 13 nucleotides line up with TRBD2. CDR3 length: 17 residues. Germline V lookup: CDR1 SGDLS, CDR2 YYNGEE. Trimming removed 3 bases from V and 3 bases from J; junction bases left unmatched: 5. The CDR3 DNA reads as TGTGCCAGCAGCGCACTGACTAGCGGGGGGTACACCGGGGAGCTGTTTTTT. It is translated as CASSALTSGGYTGELFF.

This sequence joins TRBV19 and TRBJ2-1; 9 positions match TRBD1. The CDR3 consists of 16 residues. Looked up from germline, CDR1 is LNHDA and CDR2 is SQIVND (reference sequence). With V trimmed by 6 bases and J by 3 bases, 9 bases remained unmatched. The CDR3 bases are TGTGCCAGTAGAGGAAGCGGGACAGGGTACTACAATGAGCAGTTCTTC. This sequence encodes CASRGSGTGYYNEQFF.

This rearrangement joins TRBV11-2 to TRBJ2-1, with a possible D match to TRBD1 (6 bases). CDR1 and CDR2 (germline): SGHAT, FQNNGV. With 4 bases removed from V and 8 bases from J, the gap between germline ends came to 21 bases. CDR3 length: 16 residues. CDR3 region: CASSSYPDRRQDEQFF. The CDR3 DNA is TGTGCCAGCAGCTCCTATCCCGATAGGAGACAGGATGAGCAGTTCTTC.

The rearrangement joins TRBV5-6 to TRBJ2-1; 8 bases line up with TRBD2. This CDR3 is 16 amino acids long. Germline lookup yields CDR1 SGHDT and CDR2 YYEEEE. V lost 0 bases and J lost 6; bases outside the gene matches: 8. The CDR3 region is CASSLAGGGPFNEQFF. In DNA form, the CDR3 reads TGTGCCAGCAGCTTGGCGGGGGGGGGACCCTTCAATGAGCAGTTCTTC.